This paragraph covers one T cell receptor (beta chain) sequence. The protocol was immunoSEQ multiplex PCR, while the TCRdb copy is restricted to in-frame clones and leaves out a portion. The sample lists approximately 300,000 clones; roughly 87% were seen once. This sample was taken from a study of blood T cell repertoires in COVID-19. Trimming removed 6 bases at V and 4 bases at J, with 7 bases between. The CDR3 loop spans 12 amino acids. This receptor was obtained from a woman aged 30 to 39 who had recovered from COVID-19. Sequenced material: PBMCs or T cells enriched from blood (not recorded which). This sequence joins TRBV12-3 or TRBV12-4 and TRBJ1-5; D is unresolved. CDR3: CASRTSNQPQHF. CDR3 nucleotide sequence: TGTGCCAGCAGAACAAGTAATCAGCCCCAGCATTTT.